A selection of T cell receptor beta chains follows, all from one sample in a study of cytomegalovirus exposure and HLA in healthy donors. Only in-frame clones appear in the TCRdb table, and some are missing; sequencing was by immunoSEQ multiplex PCR. This table holds 82,000 or so clones, about 92% found once. The sequenced sample was PBMCs. These receptors were obtained from a man between 18 and 35 years old in good health and CMV-seronegative. Both conserved end residues are part of each CDR3. D genes are given only for firm matches. A clone size is listed for some rows: how often the clone was seen (once, few, many), or a class if it is expanded.

v_call,d_call,clone_size,j_call,cdr3_nt,cdr3_aa
TRBV9,-,-,TRBJ2-5,TGTGCCAGCAGCGTAGGGGATCAGGGCGGAGAGACCCAGTACTTC,CASSVGDQGGETQYF
TRBV28,-,once,TRBJ1-2,TGTGCCAGCAGTTTACCATTCGGGGAGACCTATGGCTACACCTTC,CASSLPFGETYGYTF
TRBV10-3,-,-,TRBJ1-2,TGTGCCATCAGTGTGGCGGGTAACTATGGCTACACCTTC,CAISVAGNYGYTF
TRBV5-1,TRBD1,once,TRBJ2-7,TGCGCCAGCAACCGGGACAGGGTCAACGAGCAGTACTTC,CASNRDRVNEQYF
TRBV6-1,-,-,TRBJ1-2,TGTGCCAGCAGTGAAAAGGGGATAGGCTACACCTTC,CASSEKGIGYTF
TRBV19,-,-,TRBJ2-7,TGTGCCAGTAGTAAGGGAGGAGCTCCCTACGAGCAGTACTTC,CASSKGGAPYEQYF
TRBV15,-,-,TRBJ1-1,TGTGCCACCAGTCGCACCGGGAGCGGGAGCACTGAAGCTTTCTTT,CATSRTGSGSTEAFF
TRBV18,TRBD2,-,TRBJ2-1,TGTGCCAGCTCACCACCTAGCGGGGCTAACCGCGACAATGAGCAGTTCTTC,CASSPPSGANRDNEQFF
TRBV7-3,TRBD1,-,TRBJ1-2,TGTGCCAGCAGCCCGGGACAGGAGATATATGGCTACACCTTC,CASSPGQEIYGYTF
TRBV28,-,-,TRBJ2-7,TGTGCCAGCAGCTCTCGGGATTCCTACGAGCAGTACTTC,CASSSRDSYEQYF
TRBV5-4,TRBD1,-,TRBJ2-5,TGTGCCAGCAGCTCGAGGGACAGCCAAGAGACCCAGTACTTC,CASSSRDSQETQYF
TRBV10-3,TRBD1,-,TRBJ1-2,TGTGCCATCAGCACGGGACAGGGCTCAACGGGCTATGGCTACACCTTC,CAISTGQGSTGYGYTF
TRBV5-1,TRBD1,-,TRBJ1-1,TGCGCCAGCAGCCGCGGACAGGGGGCTATTAACACTGAAGCTTTCTTT,CASSRGQGAINTEAFF
TRBV6-1,-,-,TRBJ1-1,TGTGCCAGCACCGCGACAGGTGCTACCTTT,CASTATGATF
TRBV5-6,-,once,TRBJ2-5,TGTGCCAGCAGCTTCTACTTGGCAGGGGCACGGGAGACCCAGTACTTC,CASSFYLAGARETQYF
TRBV7-2,TRBD1,once,TRBJ2-7,TGTGCCAGCAGCGCGAGGGGGCTGGGATACGAGCAGTACTTC,CASSARGLGYEQYF
TRBV2,TRBD2,-,TRBJ2-3,TGTGCCAGCAGCGGGACTACCGCCAGCACAGATACGCAGTATTTT,CASSGTTASTDTQYF
TRBV30,TRBD1,-,TRBJ2-1,TGTGCCTTGGGTTCAGGGACAGGGGTTTACAATGAGCAGTTCTTC,CALGSGTGVYNEQFF
TRBV19,TRBD2,-,TRBJ2-7,TGTGCCAGTAGTATGAGGTCTAGCGGGATGAGCGAGCAGTACTTC,CASSMRSSGMSEQYF
TRBV10-1,-,-,TRBJ1-1,TGCGCCAGCAGTGTGAACAGGGATGGGGCCACTGAAGCTTTCTTT,CASSVNRDGATEAFF
TRBV11-3,TRBD2,once,TRBJ2-2,TGTGCCAGCAGCTCGACTAGCGGGAGCGTCCCCGGGGAGCTGTTTTTT,CASSSTSGSVPGELFF
TRBV23-1,-,-,TRBJ1-2,TGCGCCAGCAGTCAATGGGGGGTGGAACAGAGACAGCTTAGTTATGGCTACACCTTC,CASSQWGVEQRQLSYGYTF
TRBV7-2,TRBD1,-,TRBJ1-5,TGTGCCAGCAGCATTTTTCTGCAGGGGGGCAATCAGCCCCAGCATTTT,CASSIFLQGGNQPQHF
TRBV6-6,TRBD1,-,TRBJ2-4,TGTGCCAGCAGGGGGAAGGGGGCGGTCAAAAACATTCAGTACTTC,CASRGKGAVKNIQYF
TRBV9,-,-,TRBJ2-2,TGTGCCAGCAGCCCCCTCCCAGGGGCGAACACCGGGGAGCTGTTTTTT,CASSPLPGANTGELFF
TRBV19,TRBD2,-,TRBJ2-7,TGTGCCAGTAGTAAGCCTCCTACTAGCGGGAGTCCAAACGAGCAGTACTTC,CASSKPPTSGSPNEQYF
TRBV19,-,-,TRBJ1-1,TGTGCCAGTAGGGAAATGACAGACACTGAAGCTTTCTTT,CASREMTDTEAFF
TRBV6-4,TRBD2,-,TRBJ2-1,TGTGCCAGCAGTGAGGGTCTAGCGGGACTTGGGCAGTTCTTC,CASSEGLAGLGQFF
TRBV9,TRBD2,-,TRBJ2-5,TGTGCCAGCAGGGCTAGCGGGGGGTTGGAGACCCAGTACTTC,CASRASGGLETQYF
TRBV15,-,-,TRBJ2-7,TGTGCCACCCGACAAGTCCCGGAGGCAGGCGAGCAGTACTTC,CATRQVPEAGEQYF
TRBV28,-,-,TRBJ1-1,TGTGCCAGCAGTTTACATTCCGGGACACACACTGAAGCTTTCTTT,CASSLHSGTHTEAFF
TRBV5-4,-,-,TRBJ2-1,TGTGCCAGCAGCTTGGGGCCCCTGGGTAGCGGCTACAATGAGCAGTTCTTC,CASSLGPLGSGYNEQFF
TRBV7-8,-,-,TRBJ2-2,TGTGCCAGCAGCACGGGACAAAACACCGGGGAGCTGTTTTTT,CASSTGQNTGELFF
TRBV7-2,TRBD1,-,TRBJ2-7,TGTGCCAGCAGCTCCCCCGGGACAGGGGGCTACGAGCAGTACTTC,CASSSPGTGGYEQYF
TRBV2,-,-,TRBJ2-3,TGTGCCCGGGAGTCGACAGATACGCAGTATTTT,CARESTDTQYF
TRBV7-2,TRBD1,-,TRBJ1-3,TGTGCCAGCAGCTTAGCGGGGACAGGGGGGTCTGGAAACACCATATATTTT,CASSLAGTGGSGNTIYF
TRBV6-1,-,once,TRBJ1-1,TGTGCCTCTCAATCGGGGATTCCGTCCACTGAAGCTTTCTTT,CASQSGIPSTEAFF
TRBV2,-,once,TRBJ2-3,TGTGCCAGAGAAGGGGCTGGCACAGATACGCAGTATTTT,CAREGAGTDTQYF
TRBV5-1,TRBD1,-,TRBJ1-4,TGCGCCAGCAGCCACCTTGAGGGGGCGCGGGGTGAAAAACTGTTTTTT,CASSHLEGARGEKLFF
TRBV4-2,TRBD1,-,TRBJ1-2,TGTGCCAGCAGCCAGGGGACAGGGGGACATGGCTACACCTTC,CASSQGTGGHGYTF
TRBV6-5,TRBD1,-,TRBJ1-6,TGTGCCAGCAGTGCTTCCAGGGGGTGGGCTTCACCCCTCCACTTT,CASSASRGWASPLHF
TRBV19,TRBD1,-,TRBJ1-2,TGTGCCAGTAGTACTGGGGACAGACAAAACTATGGCTACACCTTC,CASSTGDRQNYGYTF
TRBV27,TRBD2,-,TRBJ2-5,TGTGCCAGCAGTTTTGGAATAGCGGGGGTCCAAGAGACCCAGTACTTC,CASSFGIAGVQETQYF
TRBV4-1,-,-,TRBJ1-5,TGCGCCAGTGATGCTGGAGGCGGCCGGGGCAATCAGCCCCAGCATTTT,CASDAGGGRGNQPQHF
TRBV29-1,TRBD1,-,TRBJ1-2,TGCAGCGTTGTCAGGGCAGGGGGCGGCTATGGCTACACCTTC,CSVVRAGGGYGYTF
TRBV5-5,TRBD1,-,TRBJ2-6,TGTGCCAGCACCTTCAAGGGGACAGGGGCCTCGGCTGGGGCCAACGTCCTGACTTTC,CASTFKGTGASAGANVLTF
TRBV18,TRBD2,-,TRBJ2-3,TGTGCCAGCCTAGCGGGCAACACAGATACGCAGTATTTT,CASLAGNTDTQYF
TRBV5-6,-,-,TRBJ2-1,TGTGCCAGCAGCTATCGGCCAGGGTCCTACAATGAGCAGTTCTTC,CASSYRPGSYNEQFF
TRBV10-3,-,many,TRBJ1-5,TGTGCCATCAGTGAGGGGGGGGAGCATCAGCCCCAGCATTTT,CAISEGGEHQPQHF
TRBV7-8,-,-,TRBJ2-3,TGTGCCAGCACCTTTACGGGGAGGACGACAGATACGCAGTATTTT,CASTFTGRTTDTQYF
TRBV29-1,-,-,TRBJ1-1,TGCAGCGTCCGTTCCCAGGAAGCTTTCTTT,CSVRSQEAFF
TRBV5-4,-,-,TRBJ1-2,TGTGCCAGCAGCTTGCCACAGGGTAGGGGCTACACCTTC,CASSLPQGRGYTF